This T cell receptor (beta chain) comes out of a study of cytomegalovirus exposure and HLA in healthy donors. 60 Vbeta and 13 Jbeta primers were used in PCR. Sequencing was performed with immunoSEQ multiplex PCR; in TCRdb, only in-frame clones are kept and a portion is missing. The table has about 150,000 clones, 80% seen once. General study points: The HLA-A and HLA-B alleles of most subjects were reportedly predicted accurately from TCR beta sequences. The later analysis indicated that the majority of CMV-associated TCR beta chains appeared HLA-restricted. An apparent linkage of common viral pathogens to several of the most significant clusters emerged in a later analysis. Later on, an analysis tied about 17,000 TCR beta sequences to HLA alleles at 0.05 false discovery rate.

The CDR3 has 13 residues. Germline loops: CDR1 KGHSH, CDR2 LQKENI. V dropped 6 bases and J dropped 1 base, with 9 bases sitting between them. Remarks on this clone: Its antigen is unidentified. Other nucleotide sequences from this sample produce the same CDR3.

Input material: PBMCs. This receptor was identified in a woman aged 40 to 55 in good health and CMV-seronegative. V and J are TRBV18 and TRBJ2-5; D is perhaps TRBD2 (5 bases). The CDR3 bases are TGTGCCAGCTCGCCAAGCGGCCAAGAGACCCAGTACTTC. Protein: CASSPSGQETQYF.